A single sample is the source of the 2 T cell receptor beta chains below, sequenced in a study of response to subunit inactivated influenza vaccine. TCRdb itself ran the RT-PCR reads through MiXCR, one entry per CDR3 protein. This sample has around 490,000 distinct CDR3 sequences, with roughly 8.2% found just once. The sample consisted of PBMCs from blood, taken roughly 24 months after vaccination. The receptor set was obtained from a man in his fifties or sixties who received an inactivated influenza vaccine.

This clonotype has a handful of counts. Germline and junction disagree at one end, which may indicate a read error. The gene calls are TRBV11-2 and TRBJ2-5; 11 bases fit TRBD2. Germline V gene data show CDR1 as SGHAT and CDR2 as FQNNGV. This CDR3 has 16 residues. CDR3 amino acids: CASGFLAGGQGETQYF. The CDR3 nucleotides are TGTGCCAGCGGCTTCCTAGCGGGAGGTCAGGGAGAGACCCAGTACTTC.

This clonotype was detected many times. The chain has TRBV9 and TRBJ1-6; D uncertain. Germline assignment: CDR1 SGDLS and CDR2 YYNGEE. The CDR3 runs to 12 residues. V was trimmed by 4 bases and J by 14 bases, leaving 13 bases between them. In DNA, the CDR3 is TGTGCCAGCAGCCCAGGTGGGCGCACCCTCCACTTT. Translated, it gives CASSPGGRTLHF. The complete variable domain, with remaining parts taken from reference TRBV9 and TRBJ1-6, reads DSGVTQTPKHLITATGQRVTLRCSPRSGDLSVYWYQQSLDQGLQFLIQYYNGEERAKGNILERFSAQQFPDLHSELNLSSLELGDSALYFCASSPGGRTLHFGNGTRLTVT.